This is a list of T cell receptor beta chains from one sample in a study of blood T cell repertoires in COVID-19. Data came from immunoSEQ multiplex PCR; TCRdb stores just in-frame clones and leaves some out. The sample has 100,000 or so clones, more than 80% seen once; the top ten hold about 13%. Sequenced: peripheral blood. All receptors come from a human donor in a cohort sampled during active COVID-19. CDR3s include the opening cysteine and the closing phenylalanine or tryptophan. D genes are given only for firm matches. Size tells how often a clone was seen (once, few, many) or the class of an expanded clone, and some rows leave it out.

>-|TRBV6-1|TRBJ1-2|-
CASSDSGVRVGYTF
TGTGCCAGCAGTGATTCCGGTGTCAGGGTTGGCTACACCTTC
>few|TRBV6-2/TRBV6-3|TRBJ2-7|-
CASSPRGRGSYEQYF
TGTGCCAGCAGCCCCAGGGGACGAGGCTCCTACGAGCAGTACTTC
>-|TRBV9|TRBJ1-6|TRBD1
CASSPRDRDSPLHF
TGTGCCAGCAGCCCCCGGGACAGGGATTCACCCCTCCACTTT
>-|TRBV6-2/TRBV6-3|TRBJ1-4|TRBD1
CASSTTGQGTEKLFF
TGTGCCAGCAGCACGACGGGACAGGGAACGGAAAAACTGTTTTTT
>-|TRBV21-1|TRBJ2-6|-
CASSSRDRVSGANVLTF
TGTGCCAGCAGCTCCCGGGACAGGGTCTCTGGGGCCAACGTCCTGACTTTC
>-|TRBV5-1|TRBJ1-4|TRBD1
CASSAAIPGGGEKLFF
TGCGCCAGCAGCGCCGCAATACCAGGGGGCGGTGAAAAACTGTTTTTT
>-|TRBV10-1|TRBJ1-5|TRBD1
CASIDREGNQPQHF
TGCGCCAGCATTGACAGGGAGGGCAATCAGCCCCAGCATTTT
>-|TRBV7-9|TRBJ2-3|TRBD2
CATAVLAGVTDTQYF
TGTGCCACTGCCGTGCTAGCGGGGGTCACAGATACGCAGTATTTT
>once|TRBV30|TRBJ2-2|TRBD2
CAWNRGGMNTGELFF
TGTGCCTGGAATCGGGGGGGGATGAACACCGGGGAGCTGTTTTTT
>-|TRBV20-1|TRBJ2-4|-
CSASEDRNIQYF
TGCAGTGCTAGTGAGGACAGAAACATTCAGTACTTC
>-|TRBV3-1/TRBV3-2|TRBJ1-4|-
CASSRSGQREKLFF
TGTGCCAGCAGCCGAAGCGGACAGCGGGAAAAACTGTTTTTT
>-|TRBV7-3|TRBJ2-7|TRBD1
CASSLYGTGNNEQYF
TGTGCCAGCAGCCTCTATGGGACAGGGAATAACGAGCAGTACTTC
>-|TRBV18|TRBJ1-6|-
CASSPGLSTGINSPLHF
TGTGCCAGCTCACCTGGACTTTCGACAGGTATTAATTCACCCCTCCACTTT
>-|TRBV7-2|TRBJ2-1|-
CASSPQARGSYNEQFF
TGTGCCAGCAGCCCCCAGGCGCGGGGTTCCTACAATGAGCAGTTCTTC
>-|TRBV9|TRBJ2-7|TRBD2
CASSPGTSGDAYEQYF
TGTGCCAGCAGCCCCGGGACTAGCGGGGATGCATACGAGCAGTACTTC
>-|TRBV2|TRBJ1-6|-
CASTGEQGYNSPLHF
TGTGCCAGCACTGGGGAACAGGGCTATAATTCACCCCTCCACTTT
>-|TRBV20-1|TRBJ1-3|-
CSASLQGGGNTIYF
TGCAGTGCTAGTCTTCAGGGTGGTGGAAACACCATATATTTT
>-|TRBV6-6|TRBJ2-3|TRBD2
CASSSLAGRGDTQYF
TGTGCCAGCAGTTCACTAGCGGGACGCGGGGATACGCAGTATTTT
>-|TRBV9|TRBJ2-4|TRBD1
CASSVEDRVGGAAKNIQYF
TGTGCCAGCAGCGTAGAGGACAGGGTTGGAGGGGCAGCCAAAAACATTCAGTACTTC
>-|TRBV9|TRBJ2-1|-
CASSARTNNEQFF
TGTGCCAGCAGCGCAAGGACAAACAATGAGCAGTTCTTC
>-|TRBV6-5|TRBJ2-7|-
CASTPGGHLIYEQYF
TGTGCCAGCACTCCCGGGGGGCATTTGATCTACGAGCAGTACTTC
>-|TRBV5-1|TRBJ1-1|-
CASSPSTVNTEAFF
TGCGCCAGCAGCCCCTCGACAGTGAACACTGAAGCTTTCTTT
>once|TRBV7-2|TRBJ2-7|TRBD2
CASSLAVGEGGEQYF
TGTGCCAGCAGCTTAGCGGTAGGGGAGGGTGGCGAGCAGTACTTC
>-|TRBV10-3|TRBJ2-5|TRBD2
CAISEASGGAGAQYF
TGTGCCATCAGTGAGGCTAGCGGGGGGGCTGGGGCCCAGTACTTC
>-|TRBV7-2|TRBJ2-7|-
CASSLGHPYEQYF
TGTGCCAGCAGCTTGGGACACCCCTACGAGCAGTACTTC
>few|TRBV19|TRBJ1-2|TRBD1
CASSPDRVDYGYTF
TGTGCCAGTAGTCCGGACAGGGTGGACTATGGCTACACCTTC
>-|TRBV2|TRBJ2-1|TRBD1
CASSPDRGEQFF
TGTGCCAGCAGTCCTGACAGGGGTGAGCAGTTCTTC
>-|TRBV5-4|TRBJ1-3|-
CASSLAGDTNSGNTIYF
TGTGCCAGCAGCTTGGCCGGGGATACAAACTCTGGAAACACCATATATTTT
>-|TRBV5-1|TRBJ2-1|TRBD2
CASSFSGGAYNEQFF
TGCGCCAGCAGCTTTAGCGGGGGGGCCTACAATGAGCAGTTCTTC